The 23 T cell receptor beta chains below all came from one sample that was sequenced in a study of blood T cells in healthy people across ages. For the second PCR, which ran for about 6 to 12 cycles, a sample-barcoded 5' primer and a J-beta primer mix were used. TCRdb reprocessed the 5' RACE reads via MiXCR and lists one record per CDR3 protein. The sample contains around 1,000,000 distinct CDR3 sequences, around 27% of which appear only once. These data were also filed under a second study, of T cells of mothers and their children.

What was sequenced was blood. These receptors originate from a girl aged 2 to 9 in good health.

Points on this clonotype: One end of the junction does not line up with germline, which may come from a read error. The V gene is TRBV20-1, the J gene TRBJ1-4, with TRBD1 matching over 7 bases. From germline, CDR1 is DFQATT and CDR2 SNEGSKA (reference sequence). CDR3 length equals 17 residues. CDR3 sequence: CSATNGQVVGSNEKLFF. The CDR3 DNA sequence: TGCAGTGCCACCAACGGACAGGTGGTCGGTTCTAATGAGAAACTGTTTTTT.

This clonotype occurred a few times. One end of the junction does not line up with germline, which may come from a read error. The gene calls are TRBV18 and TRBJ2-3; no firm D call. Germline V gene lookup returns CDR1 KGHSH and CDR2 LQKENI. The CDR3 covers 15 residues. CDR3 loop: CASSPGWQSTDAQYF. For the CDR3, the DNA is TGTGCCAGCTCCCCCGGTTGGCAAAGCACAGATGCGCAGTATTTT.

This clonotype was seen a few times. The CDR3 reads CASSHGLATYNEQFF. The DNA for the CDR3 is TGTGCCAGCAGCCACGGACTAGCGACCTACAATGAGCAGTTCTTC. The chain links TRBV3-1 to TRBJ2-1; 9 nucleotides match TRBD2. The V segment lost 3 bases and the J segment 2 bases; nucleotides outside the gene matches: 2. Per germline, CDR1 LGHDT and CDR2 YNNKEL (reference sequence). There are 15 residues in the CDR3.

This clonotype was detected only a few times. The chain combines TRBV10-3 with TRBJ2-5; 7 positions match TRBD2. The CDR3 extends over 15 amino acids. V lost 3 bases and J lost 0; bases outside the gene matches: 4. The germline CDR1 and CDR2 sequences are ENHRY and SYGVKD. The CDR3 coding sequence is TGTGCCATCAGTGACCGGGGGGAGTACCAAGAGACCCAGTACTTC. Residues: CAISDRGEYQETQYF.

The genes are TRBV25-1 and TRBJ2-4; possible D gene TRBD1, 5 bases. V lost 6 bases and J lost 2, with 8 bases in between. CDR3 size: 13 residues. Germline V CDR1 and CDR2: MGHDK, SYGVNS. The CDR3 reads CASRDSPKNIQYF. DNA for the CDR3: TGTGCCAGCAGAGACAGTCCCAAAAACATTCAGTACTTC.

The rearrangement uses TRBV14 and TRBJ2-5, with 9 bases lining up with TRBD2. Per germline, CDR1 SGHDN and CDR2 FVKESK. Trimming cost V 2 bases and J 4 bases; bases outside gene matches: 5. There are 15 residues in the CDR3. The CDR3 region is CASSQIAGVGETQYF. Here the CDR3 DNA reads TGTGCCAGCAGCCAAATAGCGGGAGTTGGAGAGACCCAGTACTTC.

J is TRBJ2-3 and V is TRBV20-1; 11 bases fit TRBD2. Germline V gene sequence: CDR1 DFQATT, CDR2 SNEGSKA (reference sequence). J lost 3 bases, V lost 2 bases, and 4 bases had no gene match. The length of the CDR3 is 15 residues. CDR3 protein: CSARTSGGITDTQYF. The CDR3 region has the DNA TGCAGTGCTAGAACTAGCGGGGGAATAACAGATACGCAGTATTTT.

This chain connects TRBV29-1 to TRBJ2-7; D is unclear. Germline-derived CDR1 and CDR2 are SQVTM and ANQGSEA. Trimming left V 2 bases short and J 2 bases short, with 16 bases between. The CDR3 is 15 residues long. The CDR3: CSVEFGSGQAYEQYF. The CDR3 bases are TGCAGCGTTGAATTTGGGTCAGGTCAGGCCTACGAGCAGTACTTC.

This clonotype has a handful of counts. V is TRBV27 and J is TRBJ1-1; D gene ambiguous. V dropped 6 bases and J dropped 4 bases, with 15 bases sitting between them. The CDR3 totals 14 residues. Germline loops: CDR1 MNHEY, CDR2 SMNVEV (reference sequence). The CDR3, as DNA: TGTGCCAGCAGCCAATCTCCCGGCGGCACTGAAGCTTTCTTT. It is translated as CASSQSPGGTEAFF.

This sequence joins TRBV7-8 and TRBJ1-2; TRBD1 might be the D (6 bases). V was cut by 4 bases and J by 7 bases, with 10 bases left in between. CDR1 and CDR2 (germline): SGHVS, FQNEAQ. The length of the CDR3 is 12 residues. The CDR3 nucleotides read TGTGCCAGCAGCTCGGACAGAACTGGCTACACCTTC. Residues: CASSSDRTGYTF. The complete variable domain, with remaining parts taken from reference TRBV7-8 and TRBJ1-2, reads GAGVSQSPRYKVAKRGQDVALRCDPISGHVSLFWYQQALGQGPEFLTYFQNEAQLDKSGLPSDRFFAERPEGSVSTLKIQRTQQEDSAVYLCASSSDRTGYTFGSGTRLTVV.

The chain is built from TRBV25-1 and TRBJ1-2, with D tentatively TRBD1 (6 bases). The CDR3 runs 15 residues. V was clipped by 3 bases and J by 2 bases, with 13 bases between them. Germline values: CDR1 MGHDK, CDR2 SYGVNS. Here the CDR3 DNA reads TGTGCCAGCAGTGAGCTGGGGGGCAGGAACTATGGCTACACCTTC. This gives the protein CASSELGGRNYGYTF.

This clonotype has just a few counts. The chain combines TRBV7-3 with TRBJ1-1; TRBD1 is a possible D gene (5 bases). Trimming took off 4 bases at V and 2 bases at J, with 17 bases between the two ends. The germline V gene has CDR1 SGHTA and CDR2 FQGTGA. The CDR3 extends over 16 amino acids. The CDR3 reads CASSSFGRDLNTEAFF. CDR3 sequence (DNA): TGTGCCAGCAGCTCCTTCGGGAGGGACTTAAACACTGAAGCTTTCTTT.

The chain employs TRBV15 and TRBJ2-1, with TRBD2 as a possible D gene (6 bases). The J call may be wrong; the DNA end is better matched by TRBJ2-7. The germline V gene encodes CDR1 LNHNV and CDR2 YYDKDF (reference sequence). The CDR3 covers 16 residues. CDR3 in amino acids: CATSRDLRWGEYEQYF. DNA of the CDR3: TGTGCCACCAGCAGAGATCTTAGGTGGGGGGAGTACGAGCAGTACTTC.

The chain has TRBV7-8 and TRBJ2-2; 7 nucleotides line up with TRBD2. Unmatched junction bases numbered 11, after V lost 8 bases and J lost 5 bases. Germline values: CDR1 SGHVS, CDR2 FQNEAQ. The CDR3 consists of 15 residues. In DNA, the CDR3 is TGTGCCAGCTCATGGGGAGCGGGATTTACCGGGGAGCTGTTTTTT. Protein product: CASSWGAGFTGELFF.

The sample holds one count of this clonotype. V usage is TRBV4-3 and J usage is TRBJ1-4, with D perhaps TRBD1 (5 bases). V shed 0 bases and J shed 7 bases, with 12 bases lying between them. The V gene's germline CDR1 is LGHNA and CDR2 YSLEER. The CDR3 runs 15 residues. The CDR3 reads CASSQDRDGGEKLFF. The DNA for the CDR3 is TGCGCCAGCAGCCAAGATCGGGACGGGGGTGAAAAACTGTTTTTT.

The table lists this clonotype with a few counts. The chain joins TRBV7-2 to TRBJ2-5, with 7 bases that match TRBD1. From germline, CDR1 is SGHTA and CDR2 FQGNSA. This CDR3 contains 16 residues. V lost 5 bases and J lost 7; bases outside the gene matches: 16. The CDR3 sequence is CASSSLRTGRVATQYF. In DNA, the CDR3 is TGTGCCAGCAGCAGCCTAAGGACAGGCCGGGTTGCGACCCAGTACTTC.

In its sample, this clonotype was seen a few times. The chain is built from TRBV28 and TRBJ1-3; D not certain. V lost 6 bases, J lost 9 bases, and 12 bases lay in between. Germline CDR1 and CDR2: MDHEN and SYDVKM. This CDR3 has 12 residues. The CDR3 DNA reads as TGTGCCAGCAGCCTTCGGGCGGGCACCATATATTTT. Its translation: CASSLRAGTIYF.

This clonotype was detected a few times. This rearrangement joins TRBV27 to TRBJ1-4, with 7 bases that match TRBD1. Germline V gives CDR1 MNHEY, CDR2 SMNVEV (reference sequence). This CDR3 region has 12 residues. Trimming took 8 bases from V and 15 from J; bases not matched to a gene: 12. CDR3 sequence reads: CASGITGAVLFF. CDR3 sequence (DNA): TGTGCCAGCGGTATTACAGGGGCGGTTTTGTTTTTT.

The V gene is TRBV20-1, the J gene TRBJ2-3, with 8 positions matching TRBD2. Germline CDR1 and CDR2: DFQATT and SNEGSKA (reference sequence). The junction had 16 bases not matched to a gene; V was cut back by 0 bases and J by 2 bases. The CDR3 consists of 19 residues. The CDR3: CSARDRPTSETIFTDTQYF. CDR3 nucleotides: TGCAGTGCTAGAGACCGACCGACTAGCGAGACGATCTTCACAGATACGCAGTATTTT.

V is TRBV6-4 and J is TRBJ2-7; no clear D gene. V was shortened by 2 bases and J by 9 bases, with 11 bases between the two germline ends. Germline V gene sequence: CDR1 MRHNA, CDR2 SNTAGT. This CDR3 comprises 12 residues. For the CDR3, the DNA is TGTGCCAGCAGTGACGCCCTTCTTGGGCAGTACTTC. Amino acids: CASSDALLGQYF.

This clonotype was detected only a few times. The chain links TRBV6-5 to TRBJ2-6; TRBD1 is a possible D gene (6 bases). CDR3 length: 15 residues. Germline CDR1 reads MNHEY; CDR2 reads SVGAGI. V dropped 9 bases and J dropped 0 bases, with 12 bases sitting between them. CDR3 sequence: CASRDTSSGANVLTF. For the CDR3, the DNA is TGTGCCAGTCGGGACACGAGCTCTGGGGCCAACGTCCTGACTTTC.

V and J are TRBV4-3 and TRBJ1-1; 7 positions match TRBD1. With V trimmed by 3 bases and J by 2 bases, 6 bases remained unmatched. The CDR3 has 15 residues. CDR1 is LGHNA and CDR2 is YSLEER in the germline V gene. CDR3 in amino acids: CASSQTDRANTEAFF. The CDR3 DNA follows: TGCGCCAGCAGCCAGACTGACAGGGCTAACACTGAAGCTTTCTTT.

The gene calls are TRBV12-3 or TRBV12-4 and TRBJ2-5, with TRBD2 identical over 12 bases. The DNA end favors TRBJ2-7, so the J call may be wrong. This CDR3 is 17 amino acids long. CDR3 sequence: CASSDHLRTSGEAEQYF. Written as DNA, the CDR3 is TGTGCCAGCAGTGACCATCTTCGGACTAGCGGGGAAGCCGAGCAGTACTTC.